This T cell receptor beta chain is from a study of blood T cell repertoires in COVID-19. Across the whole study: Some COVID-19 samples were acute and others convalescent; all came from the United States, Italy and Spain. PBMCs, B-cell-depleted T cells, or T cells were the source of the cDNA or gDNA that made up the material.

Comments on this clone: In the same sample, other DNA sequences code for this CDR3.

Measured with immunoSEQ multiplex PCR; TCRdb has only the in-frame clones, and not every one. This table holds about 190,000 clones, roughly 82% found once. Germline assignment: CDR1 MNHEY and CDR2 SVGEGT. This CDR3 contains 13 residues. Trimming took off 2 bases at V and 7 bases at J, with 9 bases between the two ends. The sample comprised peripheral blood. The source of this sequence is a woman in her thirties with acute or convalescent COVID-19. The gene calls are TRBV6-2 or TRBV6-3 and TRBJ1-5, with D tentatively TRBD1 (5 bases). This CDR3 reads CASSYGGGQPQHF. CDR3 nucleotides: TGTGCCAGCAGTTACGGGGGGGGACAGCCCCAGCATTTT.